A selection of T cell receptor beta chains follows, all from one sample in a study of Ad26.COV2.S vaccination and SARS-CoV-2 variants. Generated by immunoSEQ multiplex PCR, the TCRdb table keeps only in-frame clones and is missing some. The sample has more than 300,000 clones, about 82% seen once. The sample was peripheral blood, taken in a trial of Ad26.COV2.S vaccine versus placebo. The receptors originated from a person aged 18-65 years who received the Ad26.COV2.S COVID-19 vaccine or a placebo. Both conserved end residues are part of each CDR3. A D gene is named only where the DNA matches it firmly. For some rows the clone size is stated as once, few or many, or as a class when expanded; others skip it.

v_gene	abundance	d_gene	j_gene	CDR3nt	CDR3aa
TRBV11-2	-	TRBD2	TRBJ2-5	TGTGCCAGCAGCCATGGACTAGTTGAGACCCAGTACTTC	CASSHGLVETQYF
TRBV30	-	-	TRBJ2-3	TGTGCCTGGAGTGTCGGGGTGGATACGCAGTATTTT	CAWSVGVDTQYF
TRBV18	few	-	TRBJ2-2	TGTGCCAGCTCACCAGAAATCCTAACGAACACCGGGGAGCTGTTTTTT	CASSPEILTNTGELFF
TRBV5-1	-	TRBD1	TRBJ2-4	TGCGCCAGCAGCGCGGACAGGCCGACCCTGTCCAAAAACATTCAGTACTTC	CASSADRPTLSKNIQYF
TRBV3-1/TRBV3-2	-	-	TRBJ2-1	TGTGCCAGCAGCCCAGGGTGGGGTAGCAATGAGCAGTTCTTC	CASSPGWGSNEQFF
TRBV6-1	-	-	TRBJ1-1	TGTGCCAGCAGTGAGAACTTAAGGAACACTGAAGCTTTCTTT	CASSENLRNTEAFF
TRBV29-1	-	-	TRBJ1-2	TGCAGCGTCTCGGGGGGCCTTGGCTACACCTTC	CSVSGGLGYTF
TRBV11-2	-	-	TRBJ2-7	TGTGCCAGCAGCTTCTCCTACGAGCAGTACTTC	CASSFSYEQYF
TRBV5-4	few	-	TRBJ1-6	TGTGCCAGCAGCTTGCTGCCTAAGCCACCCCTCCACTTT	CASSLLPKPPLHF
TRBV6-5	-	-	TRBJ1-2	TGTGCCAGCGTCCGGGACATGGGAAACTATGGCTACACCTTC	CASVRDMGNYGYTF
TRBV7-9	few	-	TRBJ1-1	TGTGCCAGCAGCTTAGTTAGCCAGGGGCTTAGGAACACTGAAGCTTTCTTT	CASSLVSQGLRNTEAFF
TRBV6-5	-	-	TRBJ1-5	TGTGCCAGCAGTTACGGAGTGAATCAGCCCCAGCATTTT	CASSYGVNQPQHF
TRBV5-1	-	-	TRBJ1-1	TGCGCCAGCAGCTTGGCGGGCGGGAACACTGAAGCTTTCTTT	CASSLAGGNTEAFF
TRBV18	-	-	TRBJ2-3	TGTGCCAGCTCACCACAATCAGGAACTTCATTGGCTTTCACAGATACGCAGTATTTT	CASSPQSGTSLAFTDTQYF
TRBV11-2	-	-	TRBJ1-1	TGTGCCAGTAGAGGGGTATGGACTGAAGCTTTCTTT	CASRGVWTEAFF
TRBV11-2	once	-	TRBJ2-3	TGTGCCAGCAGCTTAGCCCCCAAAGGGGCAGATACGCAGTATTTT	CASSLAPKGADTQYF
TRBV5-1	-	TRBD1	TRBJ1-4	TGCGCCAGCAGCTTGGCCTTCGGGTGGGGACAGAATAATGAAAAACTGTTTTTT	CASSLAFGWGQNNEKLFF
TRBV6-5	-	TRBD1	TRBJ1-5	TGTGCCAGCAGGAAGACAGGGGAACAGCCCCAGCATTTT	CASRKTGEQPQHF
TRBV29-1	once	-	TRBJ2-1	TGCAGCGGACGGGGGGCCGGCAATGAGCAGTTCTTC	CSGRGAGNEQFF
TRBV7-9	-	-	TRBJ1-6	TGTGCCAGCAGCTTTTCTACAGGGCTGAATTCACCCCTCCACTTT	CASSFSTGLNSPLHF
TRBV3-1/TRBV3-2	once	TRBD2	TRBJ2-3	TGTGCCAGCAGCCCAAGGACTAGCGGGGGTATCGGTACGCAGTATTTT	CASSPRTSGGIGTQYF
TRBV12-2	-	-	TRBJ2-1	TGTGCAAGTCGCTTAGCGTGGTCCAGGGAATACAATGAGCAGTTCTTC	CASRLAWSREYNEQFF
TRBV28	-	-	TRBJ1-5	TGTGCCAGCAGACCGGTGAATCAGCCCCAGCATTTT	CASRPVNQPQHF
TRBV5-1	-	-	TRBJ2-6	TGCGCCAGCAGCTCCGGGGGCTCTGGGGCCAACGTCCTGACTTTC	CASSSGGSGANVLTF
TRBV6-5	-	-	TRBJ2-7	TGTGCCAGCAGTTACGCTCCCGGTTTCCACGAGCAGTACTTC	CASSYAPGFHEQYF
TRBV5-1	-	TRBD2	TRBJ2-7	TGCGCCAGCAGCCATTCTAGCGGGCCCTACGAGCAGTACTTC	CASSHSSGPYEQYF
TRBV30	-	-	TRBJ2-7	TGTGCCTGGGACGGAGGCGTGGGGCAGAGCCCCTACGAGCAGTACTTC	CAWDGGVGQSPYEQYF
TRBV6-1	-	-	TRBJ1-4	TGTGCCAGCAGTGAACAGCCAACTGGAACTAATGAAAAACTGTTTTTT	CASSEQPTGTNEKLFF
TRBV5-1	-	TRBD1	TRBJ1-4	TGCGCCAGCAGCCCGGGGACAGGGGGAGAAAAACTGTTTTTT	CASSPGTGGEKLFF
TRBV20-1	-	-	TRBJ2-7	TGCAGTGTTGGAGGCCCCTACGAGCAGTACTTC	CSVGGPYEQYF
TRBV6-1	-	TRBD2	TRBJ2-3	TGTGCCAGCAGTGAACACAGCGGGGGGCAAGGAGATACGCAGTATTTT	CASSEHSGGQGDTQYF
TRBV11-3	-	TRBD2	TRBJ2-1	TGTGCCAGCAGCTCTAGCGGGGGCCCCTACAATGAGCAGTTCTTC	CASSSSGGPYNEQFF
TRBV27	-	TRBD2	TRBJ2-7	TGTGCCAGCAGTTTGGGGGGGGGTCAGCAGTACTTC	CASSLGGGQQYF
TRBV18	-	-	TRBJ2-1	TGTGCCAGCTCACCACCTCTAGCTAGGAGTGGGTGGCAGTTCTTC	CASSPPLARSGWQFF
TRBV3-1/TRBV3-2	-	TRBD1	TRBJ1-2	TGTGCCAGCAGCCAAGTTATGCAGGGGGCGCGCTACACCTTC	CASSQVMQGARYTF
TRBV5-1	-	TRBD1	TRBJ1-2	TGCGCCAGCAGCTTGGCCCGAACAGGGGGAGATGGCTACACCTTC	CASSLARTGGDGYTF
TRBV14	-	TRBD1	TRBJ1-2	TGTGCCAGCAGCCAATCAGGGGGCTCCCGGTATGGCTACACCTTC	CASSQSGGSRYGYTF
TRBV4-1	-	-	TRBJ1-5	TGCGCCAGCAGCCAAGATCCAGATCAGCCCCAGCATTTT	CASSQDPDQPQHF
TRBV7-9	-	-	TRBJ1-1	TGTGCCAGCAGCTCCGGGGGTGGGAACACTGAAGCTTTCTTT	CASSSGGGNTEAFF
TRBV5-4	-	TRBD2	TRBJ2-3	TGTGCCAGCAGTTTACTAAGCGGGGGTCGCACAGATACGCAGTATTTT	CASSLLSGGRTDTQYF
TRBV18	-	-	TRBJ2-5	TGTGCCAGCTCACCTATTGCAGGTGGAGAGACCCAGTACTTC	CASSPIAGGETQYF
TRBV2	-	-	TRBJ2-7	TGTGCCAGCAGTAGACAATTCTACGAGCAGTACTTC	CASSRQFYEQYF
TRBV14	once	-	TRBJ2-7	TGTGCCAGCGGCAAGTCACAGGGCCGCGAGCAGTACTTC	CASGKSQGREQYF
TRBV27	few	TRBD1	TRBJ1-2	TGTGCCAGCAGTCTCCGACAGGGGGGGAATGGCTACACCTTC	CASSLRQGGNGYTF
TRBV9	-	-	TRBJ2-7	TGTGCCAGCAGCGTGGGACATGTGGCCTACGAGCAGTACTTC	CASSVGHVAYEQYF
TRBV6-2/TRBV6-3	-	TRBD1	TRBJ1-6	TGTGCCAGCAGTTATTTAAGGGACAGGAGAAATTCACCCCTCCACTTT	CASSYLRDRRNSPLHF
TRBV5-1	few	TRBD2	TRBJ2-2	TGCGCCAGCAGCTTAGGTTCTAGCGGGAACACCGGGGAGCTGTTTTTT	CASSLGSSGNTGELFF
TRBV7-9	-	TRBD1	TRBJ2-7	TGTGCCAGCAGCTTAGCCAGGGACAGGGGGCGGGAGGAGCAGTACTTC	CASSLARDRGREEQYF
TRBV7-2	-	-	TRBJ1-6	TGTGCCAGCAGCTTAGGTTCCTGGGGGAATTCACCCCTCCACTTT	CASSLGSWGNSPLHF
TRBV7-6	-	-	TRBJ1-1	TGTGCCAGCAGCTTAGACCTAACAGGAGTGAACACTGAAGCTTTCTTT	CASSLDLTGVNTEAFF
TRBV5-1	-	TRBD1	TRBJ2-1	TGCGCCAGCAGCTTGGAGGGGACAGGGGTAAATGAGCAGTTCTTC	CASSLEGTGVNEQFF
TRBV19	-	-	TRBJ1-1	TGTGCCAGTAGTCTGGGACAAGCGAACACTGAAGCTTTCTTT	CASSLGQANTEAFF
TRBV2	-	TRBD1	TRBJ1-5	TGTGCCAGCAGTACCAAGACAGGGCATAGCAATCAGCCCCAGCATTTT	CASSTKTGHSNQPQHF
TRBV19	-	-	TRBJ1-1	TGTGCCAGTAGTATGGGTGGAGACACTGAAGCTTTCTTT	CASSMGGDTEAFF
TRBV7-2	-	TRBD2	TRBJ2-3	TGTGCCAGCAGCCCAGGAATAGCGGGGGGGTTCGCAGATACGCAGTATTTT	CASSPGIAGGFADTQYF